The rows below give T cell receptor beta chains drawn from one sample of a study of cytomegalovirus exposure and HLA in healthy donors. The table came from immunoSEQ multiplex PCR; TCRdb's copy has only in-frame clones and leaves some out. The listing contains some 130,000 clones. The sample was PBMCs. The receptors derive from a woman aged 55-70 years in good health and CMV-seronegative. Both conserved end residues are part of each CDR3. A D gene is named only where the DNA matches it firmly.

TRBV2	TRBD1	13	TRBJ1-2	TGTGCCAGCAGGGGGACAGGGTTGCATGGCTACACCTTC	CASRGTGLHGYTF
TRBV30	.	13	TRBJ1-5	TGTGCCTGGAGGGGGACTGAGGGCCAGCCCCAGCATTTT	CAWRGTEGQPQHF
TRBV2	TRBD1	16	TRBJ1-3	TGTGCCAGCAGGTTTGGACAGGGGGCTTCTGGAAACACCATATATTTT	CASRFGQGASGNTIYF
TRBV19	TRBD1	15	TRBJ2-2	TGTGCCAGTAGTATTGGACAGGCGAACACCGGGGAGCTGTTTTTT	CASSIGQANTGELFF
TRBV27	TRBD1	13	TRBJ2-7	TGTGCCAGCAGCCCCAACAGGGGGCACGAGCAGTACTTC	CASSPNRGHEQYF
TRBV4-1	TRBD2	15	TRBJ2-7	TGCGCCAGCCGACAGTCCGGGACTAGCGGGATCGAGCAGTACTTC	CASRQSGTSGIEQYF
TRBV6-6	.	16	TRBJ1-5	TGTGCCAGCAGTAACCGGGCTGGGGGGAGCAATCAGCCCCAGCATTTT	CASSNRAGGSNQPQHF
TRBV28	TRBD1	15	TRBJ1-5	TGTGCCAGCAGTTTACTGGGACAGGGGTTTCAGCCCCAGCATTTT	CASSLLGQGFQPQHF
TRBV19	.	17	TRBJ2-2	TGTGCCAGTAGTAGGCGGCGGGGCGGAGCGAACACCGGGGAGCTGTTTTTT	CASSRRRGGANTGELFF
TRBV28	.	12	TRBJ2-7	TGTGCCAGCGAGGCGGCCGCCTACGAGCAGTACTTC	CASEAAAYEQYF
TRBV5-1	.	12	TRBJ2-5	TGCGCCAGCCGGACAGAACAAGAGACCCAGTACTTC	CASRTEQETQYF